These 3 T cell receptor beta chains share one sample of origin, sequenced in a study of shared clonotypes between healthy human individuals. Naive CD8 cells were CD45RO-negative, positively selected for CCR7, excluding terminally differentiated effector memory CD45RA+ cells. Libraries were prepared by immunoSEQ multiplex PCR; TCRdb keeps only in-frame clonotypes and omits some of them. The profile shows about 2.1 million clones, 85% to 95% of them singletons. Sequenced material: naive CD8+ T cells from PBMCs. These receptors originate from a young man in good health. Some clones in this sample may be carry-over from other donors' samples.

This clone was seen once. The V and J genes are TRBV9 and TRBJ2-5; 12 bases map to TRBD2. With V trimmed by 4 bases and J by 9 bases, 7 bases remained unmatched. Germline V CDR1 and CDR2: SGDLS, YYNGEE. The CDR3 totals 14 residues. The CDR3 is CASSSLTSGRAQYF. DNA of the CDR3: TGTGCCAGCAGCTCACTGACTAGCGGGAGAGCCCAGTACTTC.

The rearrangement uses TRBV18 and TRBJ1-1; tentatively, D is TRBD1 (6 bases). Trimming took off 2 bases at V and 1 base at J, with 11 bases between the two ends. Germline V gene data show CDR1 as KGHSH and CDR2 as LQKENI. The CDR3 is 15 amino acids. The CDR3 spells CASSPSGGRNTEAFF. DNA for the CDR3: TGTGCCAGCTCACCATCCGGGGGCCGGAACACTGAAGCTTTCTTT.

The chain recombines TRBV6-5 with TRBJ2-6; TRBD2 might be the D (5 bases). This CDR3 has 15 residues. V was shortened by 5 bases and J by 1 base, with 9 bases between the two germline ends. The germline CDR1 and CDR2 sequences are MNHEY and SVGAGI. DNA for the CDR3: TGTGCCAGCAGTACGGGAAGGTCTGGGGCCAACGTCCTGACTTTC. Its translation: CASSTGRSGANVLTF.